One and the same sample provided the 13 T cell receptor beta chains below, sequenced in a study of blood T cell repertoires in COVID-19. Here immunoSEQ multiplex PCR was the method, and the copy in TCRdb shows in-frame clones only, minus some. This repertoire shows 30,000 to 40,000 clones, roughly four fifths found once; its top ten account for about two fifths. The sequenced sample was peripheral blood. These receptors were collected from an elderly man with active or convalescent COVID-19.

This chain links TRBV10-1 with TRBJ2-3; 10 bases map to TRBD2. Germline V gene data show CDR1 as WNHNN and CDR2 as SYGVQD (reference sequence). The length of the CDR3 is 15 residues. After removal of 3 bases from V and 1 base from J, the junction contained 1 base not matched to a gene. CDR3 coding DNA: TGCGCCAGCAGTGACCTAGCGGGAGGCACAGATACGCAGTATTTT. It is translated as CASSDLAGGTDTQYF.

The chain is built from TRBV7-8 and TRBJ2-1; TRBD2 agrees at 7 bases. The germline gives CDR1 SGHVS, CDR2 FQNEAQ. V gave up 4 bases and J gave up 4 bases; unmatched junction bases: 10. The CDR3 loop spans 16 amino acids. This CDR3 is CASSSPSGGGYNEQFF. For the CDR3, the DNA is TGTGCCAGCAGCTCCCCATCTGGGGGGGGGTACAATGAGCAGTTCTTC.

The chain is built from TRBV28 and TRBJ1-1; D uncertain. CDR3 length equals 13 residues. The germline V gene encodes CDR1 MDHEN and CDR2 SYDVKM. The V and J ends lost 7 bases and 7 bases respectively, with 16 bases between them. CDR3 nucleotide sequence: TGTGCCAGCACCCTAGAGTCGTTGGGTGAAGCTTTCTTT. This codes for CASTLESLGEAFF.

The CDR3 bases are TGTGCCAGCAGCCCCTACGGGGGAGCGGGCCTCTCTGGGGCCAACGTCCTGACTTTC. Residues: CASSPYGGAGLSGANVLTF. The rearrangement uses TRBV11-3 and TRBJ2-6; D is perhaps TRBD2 (6 bases). V was cut by 5 bases and J by 0 bases, with 20 bases left in between. This CDR3 is 19 amino acids long. The germline gives CDR1 SGHNT, CDR2 YENEEA.

The chain combines TRBV4-2 with TRBJ1-6; the D gene is possibly TRBD1 (5 bases). Germline values: CDR1 LGHNA, CDR2 YNFKEQ. The CDR3 loop spans 16 amino acids. Trimming left V 2 bases short and J 7 bases short, with 15 bases between. CDR3 sequence: CASSQTRASRNSPLHF. CDR3 bases: TGTGCCAGCAGCCAAACCAGGGCTTCTAGGAATTCACCCCTCCACTTT.

This chain uses TRBV9 with TRBJ2-7; D is possibly TRBD1 (6 bases). The V and J ends lost 4 bases and 2 bases respectively, with 19 bases between them. Germline assignment: CDR1 SGDLS and CDR2 YYNGEE. The CDR3 is 16 residues long. The CDR3 coding sequence is TGTGCCAGCAGCTTATTCGACAGGACCCCGACCTACGAGCAGTACTTC. This gives the protein CASSLFDRTPTYEQYF.

This clone was recorded a few times. The chain has TRBV19 and TRBJ1-4; 8 positions agree with TRBD1. This CDR3 region has 14 residues. The germline V gene has CDR1 LNHDA and CDR2 SQIVND (reference sequence). After removal of 2 bases from V and 8 bases from J, the junction contained 4 bases not matched to a gene. The DNA of the CDR3 is TGTGCCAGTAGTATACCACAGGGGGACGAAAAACTGTTTTTT. Its protein is CASSIPQGDEKLFF.

This chain uses TRBV28 with TRBJ1-2; 7 bases match TRBD1. With 4 bases clipped from V and 3 bases from J, the junction kept 2 bases outside the gene matches. Germline CDR1 reads MDHEN; CDR2 reads SYDVKM. There are 13 residues in the CDR3. CDR3 in amino acids: CASSSGGDYGYTF. The CDR3 coding sequence is TGTGCCAGCAGTTCAGGGGGTGACTATGGCTACACCTTC.

The rearrangement links TRBV23-1 to TRBJ2-5; D is perhaps TRBD1 (5 bases). TRBV23-1 is marked as an open reading frame, function uncertain. V shed 0 bases and J shed 5 bases, with 25 bases lying between them. This CDR3 is built from 19 residues. Here the CDR3 reads CASSQSPAIGQAEEETQYF. The CDR3, as DNA: TGCGCCAGCAGTCAATCGCCAGCTATAGGACAAGCCGAGGAGGAGACCCAGTACTTC.

CDR3 nucleotide sequence: TGTGCCAGCAGTTCCCCCCAGGCAGGGCGAAACACCATATATTTT. This gives the protein CASSSPQAGRNTIYF. This chain connects TRBV28 to TRBJ1-3; D possibly corresponds to TRBD1 (5 bases). Germline assignment: CDR1 MDHEN and CDR2 SYDVKM. Trimming left V 4 bases short and J 5 bases short, with 15 bases between. The length of the CDR3 is 15 residues.

The gene calls are TRBV5-6 and TRBJ2-3; 13 nucleotides align to TRBD2. V was clipped by 4 bases and J by 5 bases; unmatched bases: 7. Looked up from germline, CDR1 is SGHDT and CDR2 is YYEEEE. The length of the CDR3 is 16 residues. This CDR3 is CASSPLAGGPIDTQYF. The CDR3 DNA reads TGTGCCAGCAGCCCACTAGCGGGAGGGCCGATAGATACGCAGTATTTT.

The J gene is TRBJ1-4, the V gene TRBV10-3, with 8 positions matching TRBD1. CDR3 size: 14 residues. Germline assignment: CDR1 ENHRY and CDR2 SYGVKD. V lost 6 bases and J lost 8; bases outside the gene matches: 8. The chain's CDR3 is CAIRSDRAEEKLFF. The CDR3 coding sequence is TGTGCCATCAGATCGGACAGGGCGGAGGAAAAACTGTTTTTT.

This chain links TRBV24-1 with TRBJ1-5, with TRBD1 matching 7 bases. CDR1 is KGHDR and CDR2 is SFDVKD in the germline V gene. CDR3 length equals 14 residues. J was trimmed by 5 bases and V by 4 bases; bases with no gene match: 4. DNA for the CDR3: TGTGCCACCAGTGACCAGGGGGGACATCAGCCCCAGCATTTT. Translation: CATSDQGGHQPQHF.